These 32 T cell receptor beta chains came from one sample sequenced in a study of blood T cell repertoires in COVID-19. The repertoire was sequenced with immunoSEQ multiplex PCR; TCRdb's copy has only in-frame clones and lacks some. The sample includes 400,000 to 550,000 clones, roughly 89% of them seen just once. Source material: peripheral blood. These receptors originate from a woman aged 25-40 years with acute or convalescent COVID-19.

The J gene is TRBJ1-4, the V gene TRBV3-1 (or the pseudogene TRBV3-2), with 9 bases lining up with TRBD1. The trim removed 2 bases at V and 8 bases at J, leaving 6 bases unmatched. Germline-derived CDR1 and CDR2 are LGHDT and YNNKEL (reference sequence). The CDR3 is made up of 15 amino acids. CDR3 sequence (DNA): TGTGCCAGCAGCCAAACCGGGACAGGGAGCGAAAAACTGTTTTTT. Residues: CASSQTGTGSEKLFF.

The chain is built from TRBV18 and TRBJ1-2, with D uncertain. The ends were cut back, 2 bases at V and 8 bases at J, with 12 bases in the middle. The CDR3 length is 13 residues. Germline V lookup: CDR1 KGHSH, CDR2 LQKENI. CDR3: CASSPSGSKGYTF. DNA of the CDR3: TGTGCCAGCTCACCATCGGGGAGTAAGGGCTACACCTTC.

This chain links TRBV19 with TRBJ1-5; perhaps TRBD1 as D (5 bases). The V and J ends lost 9 bases and 2 bases respectively, with 17 bases between them. Germline CDR1 LNHDA, CDR2 SQIVND (reference sequence). CDR3 size: 15 residues. For the CDR3, the DNA is TGTGCCAGCCGGAGGAGCGCGGGGGGCAATCAGCCCCAGCATTTT. It codes for CASRRSAGGNQPQHF.

The sample holds a few counts of this clone. The rearrangement uses TRBV27 and TRBJ2-1, with 14 bases lining up with TRBD2. The CDR3 is made up of 17 amino acids. Trimming at V came to 3 bases and at J to 10 bases, leaving 11 bases not matched to a gene. Germline V gene lookup returns CDR1 MNHEY and CDR2 SMNVEV (reference sequence). The CDR3 spells CASSLGYGLAGGGEQFF. DNA for the CDR3: TGTGCCAGCAGTTTGGGTTATGGACTAGCGGGGGGAGGGGAGCAGTTCTTC.

The chain is built from TRBV7-3 and TRBJ1-6, with TRBD1 matching over 7 bases. Germline values: CDR1 SGHTA, CDR2 FQGTGA. There are 14 residues in the CDR3. V was pared by 4 bases and J by 8 bases, with 5 bases of the junction left unmatched. The CDR3 sequence is CASSSTGPDSPLHF. In nucleotides, the CDR3 is TGTGCCAGCAGCTCGACAGGGCCCGATTCACCCCTCCACTTT.

J is TRBJ2-1 and V is TRBV7-2; maybe TRBD2 (6 bases). V shed 1 base and J shed 0 bases, with 10 bases lying between them. CDR1 is SGHTA and CDR2 is FQGNSA in the germline V gene. The CDR3 has 16 amino acids. The CDR3 region has the DNA TGTGCCAGCAGCTTAGTTGCGGGATTCTCCTACAATGAGCAGTTCTTC. Translation gives CASSLVAGFSYNEQFF.

The chain has TRBV19 and TRBJ1-2, with 7 nucleotides matching TRBD1. The V gene's germline CDR1 is LNHDA and CDR2 SQIVND (reference sequence). CDR3 length: 16 amino acids. V trimming: 5 bases; J trimming: 1 base; junction bases outside the gene matches: 10. CDR3 coding DNA: TGTGCCAGTAGTTCGACAAGACAGGGCGATAACTATGGCTACACCTTC. Residues: CASSSTRQGDNYGYTF.

J is TRBJ2-7 and V is TRBV5-3; 8 bases are shared with TRBD1. TRBV5-3 is annotated as an ORF whose role is uncertain. Losses at the gene ends were 1 base for V and 2 bases for J; bases not matched to a gene: 8. This CDR3 comprises 16 residues. CDR3 sequence reads: CARSLPTGGGPYEQYF. For the CDR3, the DNA is TGTGCCAGAAGCTTGCCCACAGGGGGAGGACCCTACGAGCAGTACTTC.

This clone was recorded only once. The rearrangement uses TRBV5-1 and TRBJ2-6; D is unresolved. The CDR3 runs to 16 residues. Germline V lookup: CDR1 SGHRS, CDR2 YFSETQ. Trimming cost V 6 bases and J 1 base, with 14 bases left between them. The CDR3 loop reads CASTLPRESGANVLTF. The CDR3 DNA is TGCGCCAGCACGCTCCCTCGAGAATCTGGGGCCAACGTCCTGACTTTC. Drawing the rest from reference TRBV5-1 and TRBJ2-6, the complete variable domain is KAGVTQTPRYLIKTRGQQVTLSCSPISGHRSVSWYQQTPGQGLQFLFEYFSETQRNKGNFPGRFSGRQFSNSRSEMNVSTLELGDSALYLCASTLPRESGANVLTFGAGSRLTVL.

In this sample, this clone turned up a few times. The V gene is TRBV28, the J gene TRBJ1-5; perhaps TRBD1 as D (5 bases). In germline, CDR1 is MDHEN, CDR2 SYDVKM. The CDR3 covers 15 residues. V shed 3 bases and J shed 2 bases, with 11 bases lying between them. CDR3 sequence reads: CASSLIGVGNQPQHF. CDR3 nucleotides: TGTGCCAGCAGTTTGATAGGGGTCGGCAATCAGCCCCAGCATTTT.

V gene TRBV19 combines with J gene TRBJ1-2; D unresolved. CDR3 length equals 15 residues. V lost 3 bases, J lost 0 bases, and 11 bases lay in between. Per the germline V gene, CDR1 is LNHDA and CDR2 is SQIVND (reference sequence). The CDR3 sequence is CASSMGRNPNYGYTF. The CDR3 nucleotides read TGTGCCAGTAGTATGGGGAGGAACCCTAACTATGGCTACACCTTC.

The chain employs TRBV5-4 and TRBJ2-7; 7 bases align to TRBD1. The CDR3 has 15 amino acids. CDR1 and CDR2 from the germline V gene are SGHNT and YYREEE (reference sequence). The V gene end was trimmed by 4 bases and the J gene end by 2 bases; junction bases not matched to a gene: 9. CDR3 amino acids: CASSLTGVGPYEQYF. CDR3 DNA: TGTGCCAGCAGCCTTACAGGGGTCGGTCCCTACGAGCAGTACTTC.

This chain links TRBV5-1 with TRBJ2-1, with 9 bases matching TRBD1. The J segment lost 3 bases and the V segment lost 0 bases, leaving 4 bases of the junction unmatched. Per the germline V gene, CDR1 is SGHRS and CDR2 is YFSETQ. The CDR3 is 16 residues long. Written as DNA, the CDR3 is TGCGCCAGCAGCTTGGATCCGGGACAGGGCTACAATGAGCAGTTCTTC. Translated, it gives CASSLDPGQGYNEQFF.

The CDR3 bases are TGCGCCAGCAGTGAGGGACAGGGGCGTGAAAAACTGTTTTTT. Amino acid sequence: CASSEGQGREKLFF. This rearrangement joins TRBV10-1 to TRBJ1-4; the match to TRBD1 covers 9 bases. Germline V lookup: CDR1 WNHNN, CDR2 SYGVQD (reference sequence). The CDR3 loop spans 14 amino acids. The trim removed 2 bases at V and 7 bases at J, leaving 2 bases unmatched.

This clone turned up a few times. The gene calls are TRBV5-4 and TRBJ1-3; no clear D. V was trimmed by 0 bases and J by 4 bases, leaving 14 bases between them. The CDR3 extends over 16 amino acids. Germline V CDR1 and CDR2: SGHNT, YYREEE (reference sequence). This chain's CDR3 is CASSLDPPGYGNTIYF. CDR3 nucleotides: TGTGCCAGCAGCTTGGATCCCCCCGGGTACGGAAACACCATATATTTT.

V is TRBV29-1 and J is TRBJ2-7; D is possibly TRBD1 (5 bases). This CDR3 is 12 amino acids long. Germline CDR1 and CDR2: SQVTM and ANQGSEA. The germline V and J ends were trimmed by 4 bases and 7 bases, with 14 bases remaining between them. The chain's CDR3 is CSVAGNLGEQYF. Here the CDR3 DNA reads TGCAGCGTTGCAGGGAATTTAGGAGAGCAGTACTTC.

V and J are TRBV4-2 and TRBJ1-2; TRBD1 is a possible D gene (6 bases). The CDR3 consists of 13 residues. The V end was cut by 1 base, the J end by 5 bases, with 8 bases between. From germline, CDR1 is LGHNA and CDR2 YNFKEQ. The CDR3 spells CASSQVTGYGYTF. The CDR3 nucleotides read TGTGCCAGCAGCCAAGTTACAGGGTATGGCTACACCTTC.

CDR3 DNA sequence: TGCGCCAGCAGCTTAAGCGGGGCCTCCTACGAGCAGTACTTC. Amino acids: CASSLSGASYEQYF. This chain links TRBV5-1 with TRBJ2-7; 7 positions agree with TRBD2. The CDR3 length is 14 residues. CDR1 SGHRS and CDR2 YFSETQ come from the germline V gene. J was trimmed by 0 bases and V by 2 bases; bases with no gene match: 2.

This sequence joins TRBV5-1 and TRBJ2-1, with 8 bases fitting TRBD1. The V gene's germline CDR1 is SGHRS and CDR2 YFSETQ. CDR3 length: 16 amino acids. Trimming at V came to 3 bases and at J to 3 bases, leaving 8 bases not matched to a gene. The CDR3 DNA is TGCGCCAGCAGCTGGGGCAGGGGGCAGTTCTACAATGAGCAGTTCTTC. This gives the protein CASSWGRGQFYNEQFF. Using reference TRBV5-1 and TRBJ2-1 for the parts outside the CDR3, the full variable domain is KAGVTQTPRYLIKTRGQQVTLSCSPISGHRSVSWYQQTPGQGLQFLFEYFSETQRNKGNFPGRFSGRQFSNSRSEMNVSTLELGDSALYLCASSWGRGQFYNEQFFGPGTRLTVL.

The chain recombines TRBV7-2 with TRBJ1-1, with D perhaps TRBD1 (6 bases). The V and J ends lost 5 bases and 2 bases respectively, with 12 bases between them. The CDR3 spans 14 residues. CDR1 and CDR2 from the germline V gene are SGHTA and FQGNSA. In nucleotides, the CDR3 is TGTGCCAGCAGCCGCCGACAGGTAAACACTGAAGCTTTCTTT. It yields the protein CASSRRQVNTEAFF. The full variable domain, with the rest looked up from reference TRBV7-2 and TRBJ1-1, is GAGVSQSPSNKVTEKGKDVELRCDPISGHTALYWYRQSLGQGLEFLIYFQGNSAPDKSGLPSDRFSAERTGGSVSTLTIQRTQQEDSAVYLCASSRRQVNTEAFFGQGTRLTVV.

The V call is TRBV3-1 (or the pseudogene TRBV3-2), the J call TRBJ2-2, with TRBD2 identical over 12 bases. Germline CDR1 is LGHDT and CDR2 is YNNKEL (reference sequence). CDR3 size: 16 residues. The trim removed 1 base at V and 4 bases at J, leaving 1 base unmatched. The CDR3 DNA sequence: TGTGCCAGCAGCCAAGCTAGCGGGGGGGGCACCGGGGAGCTGTTTTTT. Translated: CASSQASGGGTGELFF.

The chain combines TRBV29-1 with TRBJ2-5, with D unresolved. V lost 6 bases and J 3 bases, leaving 11 bases between the germline ends. Germline V gene data show CDR1 as SQVTM and CDR2 as ANQGSEA. The CDR3 is 12 residues long. The CDR3 loop is CSVSTIEETQYF. Written as DNA, the CDR3 is TGCAGCGTCAGTACAATTGAAGAGACCCAGTACTTC. The whole variable domain, remainder taken from reference TRBV29-1 and TRBJ2-5, is SAVISQKPSRDICQRGTSLTIQCQVDSQVTMMFWYRQQPGQSLTLIATANQGSEATYESGFVIDKFPISRPNLTFSTLTVSNMSPEDSSIYLCSVSTIEETQYFGPGTRLLVL.

The chain couples TRBV6-5 to TRBJ1-2; 9 bases fit TRBD1. Germline V gene data show CDR1 as MNHEY and CDR2 as SVGAGI. The CDR3 length is 13 residues. Germline trimming cut 10 bases from V and 8 bases from J; bases unmatched to any gene: 11. CDR3 sequence reads: CATLRGQGGGYTF. CDR3 DNA sequence: TGTGCCACCCTAAGGGGACAGGGAGGCGGCTACACCTTC.

V and J are TRBV3-1 (or the pseudogene TRBV3-2) and TRBJ1-5; maybe TRBD1 (5 bases). The V gene's germline CDR1 is LGHDT and CDR2 YNNKEL (reference sequence). The CDR3 runs to 14 residues. With 1 base removed from V and 3 bases from J, the gap between germline ends came to 7 bases. As DNA, the CDR3 is TGTGCCAGCAGCCAAGGGGGCTCCAATCAGCCCCAGCATTTT. Its protein is CASSQGGSNQPQHF.

The chain employs TRBV4-2 and TRBJ1-2; TRBD1 might be the D (5 bases). The CDR3 extends over 15 amino acids. Looked up from germline, CDR1 is LGHNA and CDR2 is YNFKEQ. Between the trimmed V and J ends, which lost 0 bases and 4 bases, there was a span of 12 bases. CDR3 residues: CASSQEGAELYGYTF. The CDR3 nucleotides are TGTGCCAGCAGCCAAGAAGGGGCGGAACTCTATGGCTACACCTTC.

The V call is TRBV28, the J call TRBJ2-7; TRBD1 agrees at 9 bases. J was trimmed by 7 bases and V by 4 bases; bases with no gene match: 17. The CDR3 sequence is 17 residues long. From germline, CDR1 is MDHEN and CDR2 SYDVKM. In DNA, the CDR3 is TGTGCCAGCAGTTCCCCCGAATTCACGGACAGGGGTCTGGAGCAGTACTTC. It specifies CASSSPEFTDRGLEQYF.

CDR3: CASSNLDSTLAKNIQYF. CDR3 DNA: TGTGCCAGCAGTAACTTAGACAGTACCTTAGCCAAAAACATTCAGTACTTC. The chain has TRBV27 and TRBJ2-4; possible D gene TRBD1, 5 bases. The CDR3 is 17 residues long. The germline V gene encodes CDR1 MNHEY and CDR2 SMNVEV (reference sequence). The germline V and J ends were trimmed by 5 bases and 0 bases, with 17 bases remaining between them.

This chain uses TRBV13 with TRBJ1-2, with D hard to call. Germline V gives CDR1 PRHDT, CDR2 FYEKMQ (reference sequence). V shed 6 bases and J shed 8 bases, with 13 bases lying between them. The CDR3 sequence is 12 residues long. Written as DNA, the CDR3 is TGTGCCAGCAGTAACGCGGGAAGAGGCTACACCTTC. It is translated as CASSNAGRGYTF.

V gene TRBV9 combines with J gene TRBJ1-4; D perhaps matches TRBD1 (6 bases). Trimming pared 0 bases from V and 6 bases from J, leaving 12 bases between. The CDR3 is 15 residues long. Looked up from germline, CDR1 is SGDLS and CDR2 is YYNGEE. Here the CDR3 DNA reads TGTGCCAGCAGCGTAGGGCTGGGGGCCGATGAAAAACTGTTTTTT. The encoded protein is CASSVGLGADEKLFF.

V gene TRBV4-1 combines with J gene TRBJ1-4; D unresolved. V dropped 5 bases and J dropped 8 bases, with 15 bases sitting between them. CDR3 length: 14 residues. Germline CDR1 and CDR2: MGHRA and YSYEKL. For the CDR3, the DNA is TGCGCCAGCAGCGAGAGGAGGGCTGACGAAAAACTGTTTTTT. Translated: CASSERRADEKLFF.

The chain joins TRBV11-2 to TRBJ1-2; D gene uncertain. This CDR3 region has 13 residues. CDR1 and CDR2 (germline): SGHAT, FQNNGV. The V and J ends lost 4 bases and 6 bases respectively, with 12 bases between them. Here the CDR3 reads CASSSGLQDGYTF. The DNA of the CDR3 is TGTGCCAGCAGCTCTGGACTTCAGGATGGCTACACCTTC.

The chain combines TRBV11-1 with TRBJ2-3, with 8 bases fitting TRBD2. Germline CDR1 reads SGHAT; CDR2 reads FQDESV (reference sequence). V trimming: 5 bases; J trimming: 1 base; junction bases outside the gene matches: 2. The length of the CDR3 is 14 residues. CDR3 residues: CASSPGGGTDTQYF. The CDR3 bases are TGTGCCAGCAGCCCCGGGGGGGGCACAGATACGCAGTATTTT.